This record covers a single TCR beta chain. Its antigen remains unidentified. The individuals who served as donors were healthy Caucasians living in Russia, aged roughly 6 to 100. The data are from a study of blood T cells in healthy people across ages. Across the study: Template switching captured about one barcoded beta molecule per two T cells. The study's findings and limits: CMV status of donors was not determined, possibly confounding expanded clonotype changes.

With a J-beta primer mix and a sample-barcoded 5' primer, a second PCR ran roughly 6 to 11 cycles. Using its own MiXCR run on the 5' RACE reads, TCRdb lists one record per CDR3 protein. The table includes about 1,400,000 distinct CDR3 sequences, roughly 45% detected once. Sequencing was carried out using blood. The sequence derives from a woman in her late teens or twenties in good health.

CDR3 loop: CATGGAGGRFDEQFF. Here the CDR3 DNA reads TGTGCCACCGGGGGAGCGGGGGGACGCTTCGATGAGCAGTTCTTC. The rearrangement links TRBV25-1 to TRBJ2-1, with 9 bases identical to TRBD2. V lost 10 bases and J lost 8; bases outside the gene matches: 15. The CDR3 is 15 amino acids. CDR1 is MGHDK and CDR2 is SYGVNS in the germline V gene.